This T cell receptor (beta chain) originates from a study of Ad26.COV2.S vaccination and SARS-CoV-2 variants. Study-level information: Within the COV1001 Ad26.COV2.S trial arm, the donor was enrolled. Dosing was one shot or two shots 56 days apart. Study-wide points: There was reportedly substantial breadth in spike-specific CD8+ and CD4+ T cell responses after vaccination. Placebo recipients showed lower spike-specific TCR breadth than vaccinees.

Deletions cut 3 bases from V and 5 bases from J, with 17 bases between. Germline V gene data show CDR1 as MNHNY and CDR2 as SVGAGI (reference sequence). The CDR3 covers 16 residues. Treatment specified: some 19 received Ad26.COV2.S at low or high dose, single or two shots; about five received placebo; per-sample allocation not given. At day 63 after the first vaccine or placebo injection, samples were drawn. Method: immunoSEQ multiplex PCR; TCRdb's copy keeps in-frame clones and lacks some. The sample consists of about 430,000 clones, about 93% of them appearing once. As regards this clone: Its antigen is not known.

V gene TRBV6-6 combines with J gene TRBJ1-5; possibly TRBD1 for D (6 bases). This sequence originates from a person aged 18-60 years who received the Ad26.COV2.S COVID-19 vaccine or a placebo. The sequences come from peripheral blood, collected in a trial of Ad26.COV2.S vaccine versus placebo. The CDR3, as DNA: TGTGCCAGCAGTTATACGGACTTCGGGGGGCATCAGCCCCAGCATTTT. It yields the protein CASSYTDFGGHQPQHF.